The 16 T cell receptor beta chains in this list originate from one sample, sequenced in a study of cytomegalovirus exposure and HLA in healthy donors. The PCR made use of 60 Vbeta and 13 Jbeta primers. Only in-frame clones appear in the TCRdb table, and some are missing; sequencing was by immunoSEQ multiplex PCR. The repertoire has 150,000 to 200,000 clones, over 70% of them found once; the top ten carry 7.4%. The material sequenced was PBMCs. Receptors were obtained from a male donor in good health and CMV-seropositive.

The CDR3 coding sequence is TGTGCCAGCAGTGAACTTGCGTATACCTACGAGCAGTACTTC. Translating gives CASSELAYTYEQYF. J is TRBJ2-7 and V is TRBV6-1; D gene unclear. V was shortened by 2 bases and J by 2 bases, with 10 bases between the two germline ends. Germline V gene lookup returns CDR1 MNHNS and CDR2 SASEGT. The CDR3 sequence is 14 residues long.

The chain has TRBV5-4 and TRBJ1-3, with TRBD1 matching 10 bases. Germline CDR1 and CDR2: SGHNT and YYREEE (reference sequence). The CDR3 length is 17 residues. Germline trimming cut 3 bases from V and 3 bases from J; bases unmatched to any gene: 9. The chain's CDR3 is CASSSGGTGVGGNTIYF. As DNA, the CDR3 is TGTGCCAGCAGCTCTGGTGGGACAGGGGTTGGTGGAAACACCATATATTTT.

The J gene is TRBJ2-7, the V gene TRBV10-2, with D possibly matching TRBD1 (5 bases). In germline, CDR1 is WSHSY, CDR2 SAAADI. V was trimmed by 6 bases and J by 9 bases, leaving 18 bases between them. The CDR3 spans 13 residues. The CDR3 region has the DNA TGCGCCAGCAGCGAGAGCAGGGTCGGGTGGCAGTACTTC. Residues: CASSESRVGWQYF.

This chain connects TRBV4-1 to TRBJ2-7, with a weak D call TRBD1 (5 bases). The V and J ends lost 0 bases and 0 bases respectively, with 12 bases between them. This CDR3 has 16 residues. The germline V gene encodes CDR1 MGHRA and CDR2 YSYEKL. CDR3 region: CASSQDLTANSYEQYF. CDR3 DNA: TGCGCCAGCAGCCAAGATTTGACAGCAAACTCCTACGAGCAGTACTTC.

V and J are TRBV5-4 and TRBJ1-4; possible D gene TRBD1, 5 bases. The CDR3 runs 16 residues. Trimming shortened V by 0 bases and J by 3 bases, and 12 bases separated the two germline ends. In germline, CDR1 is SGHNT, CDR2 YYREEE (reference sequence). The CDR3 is CASSLDGTGANEKLFF. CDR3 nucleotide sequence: TGTGCCAGCAGCTTGGACGGGACGGGGGCTAATGAAAAACTGTTTTTT.

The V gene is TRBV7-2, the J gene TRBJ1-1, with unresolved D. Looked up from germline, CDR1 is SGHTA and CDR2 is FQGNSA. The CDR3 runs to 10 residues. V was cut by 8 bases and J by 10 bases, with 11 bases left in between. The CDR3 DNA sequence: TGTGCCAGCCTCTCGTGGGCAGCTTTCTTT. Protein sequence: CASLSWAAFF.

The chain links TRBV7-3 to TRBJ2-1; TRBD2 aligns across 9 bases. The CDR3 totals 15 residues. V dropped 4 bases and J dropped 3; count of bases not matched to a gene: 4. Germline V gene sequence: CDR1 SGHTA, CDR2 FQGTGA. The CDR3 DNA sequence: TGTGCCAGCAGCTCCGGGACTAGCTTCTACAATGAGCAGTTCTTC. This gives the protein CASSSGTSFYNEQFF. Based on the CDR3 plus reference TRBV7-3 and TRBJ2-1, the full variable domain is GAGVSQTPSNKVTEKGKYVELRCDPISGHTALYWYRQSLGQGPEFLIYFQGTGAADDSGLPNDRFFAVRPEGSVSTLKIQRTERGDSAVYLCASSSGTSFYNEQFFGPGTRLTVL.

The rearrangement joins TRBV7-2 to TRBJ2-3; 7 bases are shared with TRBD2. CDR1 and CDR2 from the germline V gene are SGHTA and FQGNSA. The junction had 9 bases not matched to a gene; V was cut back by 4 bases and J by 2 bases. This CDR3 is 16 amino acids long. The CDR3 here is CASSSISGLLTDTQYF. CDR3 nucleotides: TGTGCCAGCAGCTCCATTAGCGGGCTTCTCACAGATACGCAGTATTTT.

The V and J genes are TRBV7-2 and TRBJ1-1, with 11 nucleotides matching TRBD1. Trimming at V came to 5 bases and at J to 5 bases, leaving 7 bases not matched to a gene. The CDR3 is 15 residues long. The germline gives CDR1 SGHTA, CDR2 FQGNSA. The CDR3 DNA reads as TGTGCCAGCAGCGCCGGGACAGGGGGTCGGACTGAAGCTTTCTTT. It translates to CASSAGTGGRTEAFF.

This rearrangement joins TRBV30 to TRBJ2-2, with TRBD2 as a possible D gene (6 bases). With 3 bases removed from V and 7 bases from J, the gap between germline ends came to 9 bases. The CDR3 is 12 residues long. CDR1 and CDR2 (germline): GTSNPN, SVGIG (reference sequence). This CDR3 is CAWSPGGGELFF. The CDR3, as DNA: TGTGCCTGGAGCCCCGGGGGCGGGGAGCTGTTTTTT.

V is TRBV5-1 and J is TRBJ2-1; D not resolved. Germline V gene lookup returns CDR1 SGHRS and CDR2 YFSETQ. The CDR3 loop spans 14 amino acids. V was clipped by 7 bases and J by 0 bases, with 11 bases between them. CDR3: CASAPPSSYNEQFF. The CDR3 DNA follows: TGCGCCAGCGCCCCCCCGAGCTCCTACAATGAGCAGTTCTTC.

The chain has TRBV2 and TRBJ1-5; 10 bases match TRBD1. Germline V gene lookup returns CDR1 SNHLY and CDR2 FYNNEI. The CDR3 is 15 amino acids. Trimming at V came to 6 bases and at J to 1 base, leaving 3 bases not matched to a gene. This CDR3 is CASRADRGSNQPQHF. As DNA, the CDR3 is TGTGCCAGCAGAGCGGACAGGGGGAGCAATCAGCCCCAGCATTTT.

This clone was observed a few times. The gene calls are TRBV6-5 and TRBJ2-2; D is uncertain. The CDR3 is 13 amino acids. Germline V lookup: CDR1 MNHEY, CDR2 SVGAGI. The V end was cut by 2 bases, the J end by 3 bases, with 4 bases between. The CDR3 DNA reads TGTGCCAGCAGTTACCATCACACCGGGGAGCTGTTTTTT. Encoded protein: CASSYHHTGELFF.

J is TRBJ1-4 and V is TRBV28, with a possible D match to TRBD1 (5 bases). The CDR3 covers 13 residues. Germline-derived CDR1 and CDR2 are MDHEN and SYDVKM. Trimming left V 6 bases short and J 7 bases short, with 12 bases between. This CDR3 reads CASREGFAEKLFF. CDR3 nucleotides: TGTGCCAGCAGGGAGGGGTTCGCTGAAAAACTGTTTTTT.

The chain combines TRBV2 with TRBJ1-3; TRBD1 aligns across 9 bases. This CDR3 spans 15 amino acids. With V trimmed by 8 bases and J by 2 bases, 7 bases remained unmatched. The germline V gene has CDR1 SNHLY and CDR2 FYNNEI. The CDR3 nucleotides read TGTGCCAGCCGTCGGGGACAGGGCCCTGGAAACACCATATATTTT. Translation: CASRRGQGPGNTIYF.

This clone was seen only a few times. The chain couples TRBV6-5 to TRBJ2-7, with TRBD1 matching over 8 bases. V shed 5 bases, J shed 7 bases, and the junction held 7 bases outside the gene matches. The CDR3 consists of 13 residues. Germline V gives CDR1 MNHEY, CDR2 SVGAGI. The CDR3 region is CASSRTGTREQYF. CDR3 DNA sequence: TGTGCCAGCAGTAGGACAGGGACCCGGGAGCAGTACTTC.